The 13 T cell receptor beta chains listed next were all sequenced from one sample in a study of blood T cell repertoires in COVID-19. Assay: immunoSEQ multiplex PCR; the TCRdb copy retains only in-frame clones and omits some. The sample lists about 190,000 clones, about 88% occurring once. The sample taken for sequencing was peripheral blood. The receptors originated from a man younger than 40 with acute or convalescent COVID-19.

The rearrangement uses TRBV30 and TRBJ1-2; D unclear. The germline CDR1 and CDR2 sequences are GTSNPN and SVGIG (reference sequence). V was cut by 0 bases and J by 8 bases, with 16 bases left in between. The CDR3 consists of 14 residues. CDR3 loop: CAWSVLAGSMGYTF. The CDR3 nucleotides are TGTGCCTGGAGTGTACTGGCCGGGTCTATGGGCTACACCTTC.

This clone has a single count. This chain links TRBV6-5 with TRBJ1-3, with D possibly matching TRBD1 (5 bases). Trimming took 6 bases from V and 0 from J, leaving 12 bases between them. CDR1 is MNHEY and CDR2 is SVGAGI in the germline V gene. There are 15 residues in the CDR3. The DNA for the CDR3 is TGTGCCAGCAGCCGACAGTTTATCTCTGGAAACACCATATATTTT. Translating it yields CASSRQFISGNTIYF.

CDR3 nucleotide sequence: TGTGCCACCAGTGATTTGGGGTTTACTAGTGGTCCGCCCAATGAGCAGTTCTTC. It yields the protein CATSDLGFTSGPPNEQFF. The V call is TRBV24-1, the J call TRBJ2-1; perhaps TRBD2 as D (5 bases). This CDR3 is built from 18 residues. Trimming removed 0 bases at V and 6 bases at J, with 20 bases between. Germline V CDR1 and CDR2: KGHDR, SFDVKD.

The chain uses TRBV5-1 and TRBJ1-2, with TRBD1 matching over 8 bases. With V trimmed by 0 bases and J by 8 bases, 6 bases remained unmatched. Germline-derived CDR1 and CDR2 are SGHRS and YFSETQ. CDR3 length: 14 amino acids. The CDR3 here is CASSLADRGSGYTF. CDR3 coding DNA: TGCGCCAGCAGCTTGGCCGACAGGGGAAGCGGCTACACCTTC.

J is TRBJ2-7 and V is TRBV12-5; possibly TRBD2 for D (5 bases). Germline CDR1 reads LGHNT; CDR2 reads FRNRAP. Between the trimmed V and J ends, which lost 0 bases and 6 bases, there was a span of 15 bases. The CDR3 spans 15 residues. The CDR3: CASGLVLRDAGEQYF. The CDR3 bases are TGTGCTAGTGGTTTGGTACTGAGGGATGCGGGCGAGCAGTACTTC.

Only one count was recorded for this clone. The rearrangement uses TRBV27 and TRBJ1-5; D gene uncertain. The CDR3 spans 14 residues. Between the trimmed V and J ends, which lost 6 bases and 2 bases, there was a span of 11 bases. CDR1 and CDR2 from the germline V gene are MNHEY and SMNVEV (reference sequence). The CDR3 coding sequence is TGTGCCAGCAGGCCGGGTCGAGGCAATCAGCCCCAGCATTTT. Protein: CASRPGRGNQPQHF.

This clone was picked up a small number of times. Other DNA sequences in the sample encode the same CDR3. The rearrangement links TRBV5-1 to TRBJ1-1; D gene ambiguous. The CDR3 spans 13 residues. V was trimmed by 1 base and J by 0 bases, leaving 4 bases between them. The germline CDR1 and CDR2 sequences are SGHRS and YFSETQ. The CDR3 sequence is CASSLTVNTEAFF. Here the CDR3 DNA reads TGCGCCAGCAGCTTGACGGTGAACACTGAAGCTTTCTTT.

This chain joins TRBV3-1 (or the pseudogene TRBV3-2) and TRBJ2-3; TRBD2 aligns across 9 bases. CDR1 and CDR2 (germline): LGHDT, YNNKEL (reference sequence). This CDR3 is built from 14 residues. The V gene end was trimmed by 6 bases and the J gene end by 3 bases; junction bases not matched to a gene: 4. DNA of the CDR3: TGTGCCAGCAGGCGAGCGGGGGGTACAGATACGCAGTATTTT. This sequence encodes CASRRAGGTDTQYF.

This chain connects TRBV29-1 to TRBJ1-4; D may be TRBD1 (6 bases). Trimming shortened V by 6 bases and J by 10 bases, and 15 bases separated the two germline ends. The CDR3 length is 12 residues. Germline V gives CDR1 SQVTM, CDR2 ANQGSEA. The CDR3 here is CSVARGGGKLFF. Here the CDR3 DNA reads TGCAGCGTCGCGAGGGGGGGCGGAAAACTGTTTTTT.

This sequence joins TRBV4-1 and TRBJ2-7, with unresolved D. The CDR3 length is 14 residues. V shed 0 bases and J shed 3 bases, with 9 bases lying between them. Germline V gene data show CDR1 as MGHRA and CDR2 as YSYEKL. CDR3 region: CASSQDRPGYEQYF. As DNA, the CDR3 is TGCGCCAGCAGCCAAGATAGACCGGGCTACGAGCAGTACTTC.

J is TRBJ1-6 and V is TRBV4-1, with a possible D match to TRBD1 (5 bases). This CDR3 has 12 amino acids. Per the germline V gene, CDR1 is MGHRA and CDR2 is YSYEKL. Trimming pared 4 bases from V and 7 bases from J, leaving 5 bases between. DNA for the CDR3: TGCGCCAGCAGCCCAGGGAATTCACCCCTCCACTTT. This gives the protein CASSPGNSPLHF.

The chain carries TRBV7-2 and TRBJ2-2; TRBD2 might be the D (5 bases). The V gene's germline CDR1 is SGHTA and CDR2 FQGNSA. Trimming took off 4 bases at V and 6 bases at J, with 15 bases between the two ends. This CDR3 is built from 15 residues. The CDR3 DNA follows: TGTGCCAGCAGCTCACAACCTAACGGGGCCGGGGAGCTGTTTTTT. Its translation is CASSSQPNGAGELFF. Based on the CDR3 plus reference TRBV7-2 and TRBJ2-2, the full variable domain is GAGVSQSPSNKVTEKGKDVELRCDPISGHTALYWYRQSLGQGLEFLIYFQGNSAPDKSGLPSDRFSAERTGGSVSTLTIQRTQQEDSAVYLCASSSQPNGAGELFFGEGSRLTVL.

The CDR3 is CASSSPGTGAGYTF. CDR3 nucleotide sequence: TGTGCCAGCAGCTCCCCCGGGACAGGTGCCGGCTACACCTTC. The V gene is TRBV28, the J gene TRBJ1-2, with 8 positions matching TRBD1. CDR3 length: 14 amino acids. V shed 6 bases, J shed 8 bases, and the junction held 11 bases outside the gene matches. CDR1 and CDR2 (germline): MDHEN, SYDVKM.